Each of the 23 T cell receptor beta chains below was sequenced from the same sample in a study of PD-1 blockade in classical Hodgkin lymphoma. Repertoires were generated with immunoSEQ multiplex PCR, while TCRdb's copy carries only in-frame clones and drops some. The top ten hold 0.25% to 0.3% of the sample, which has around 20,000 clones, approximately 89% seen once. Time point described: newly diagnosed, previously untreated cHL patient sample. Magnetic depletion of unwanted cells isolated CD4+ T cells from thawed PBMCs. The sequenced sample was CD4+ T cells from blood. These receptors all come from a human donor with classical Hodgkin lymphoma.

CDR3 residues: CATRVDLGNNEQFF. The CDR3 bases are TGTGCCACCCGGGTGGACCTCGGGAACAATGAGCAGTTCTTC. The chain has TRBV6-6 and TRBJ2-1; D is possibly TRBD2 (5 bases). The CDR3 loop spans 14 amino acids. V was shortened by 10 bases and J by 5 bases, with 18 bases between the two germline ends. The germline CDR1 and CDR2 sequences are MNHNY and SVGAGI (reference sequence).

V is TRBV4-3 and J is TRBJ1-4; D is uncertain. The V gene lost 0 bases and the J gene lost 3 bases, with 11 bases spanning the gap. The CDR3 sequence is 16 residues long. Germline V gene lookup returns CDR1 LGHNA and CDR2 YSLEER. This CDR3 is CASSQDAPGPNEKLFF. CDR3 in DNA: TGCGCCAGCAGCCAAGATGCACCGGGCCCTAATGAAAAACTGTTTTTT.

The rearrangement uses TRBV19 and TRBJ2-7; no reliable D call. The CDR3 totals 13 residues. CDR1 LNHDA and CDR2 SQIVND come from the germline V gene (reference sequence). The V gene lost 1 base and the J gene lost 4 bases, with 8 bases spanning the gap. As DNA, the CDR3 is TGTGCCAGTAGTATAGGAATGCGATACGAGCAGTACTTC. Amino acids: CASSIGMRYEQYF.

This chain uses TRBV6-6 with TRBJ2-1, with a weak D call TRBD1 (5 bases). Germline assignment: CDR1 MNHNY and CDR2 SVGAGI (reference sequence). The CDR3 contains 15 residues. Trimming shortened V by 0 bases and J by 3 bases, and 9 bases separated the two germline ends. The CDR3 loop is CASSYSDSIYNEQFF. As DNA, the CDR3 is TGTGCCAGCAGTTACTCTGACAGCATCTACAATGAGCAGTTCTTC.

This rearrangement joins TRBV19 to TRBJ2-7, with TRBD2 matching over 11 bases. The CDR3 has 16 residues. The V gene's germline CDR1 is LNHDA and CDR2 SQIVND (reference sequence). J lost 3 bases, V lost 4 bases, and 8 bases had no gene match. This CDR3 is CASSTLTSGSRYEQYF. CDR3 DNA: TGTGCCAGTAGTACCCTTACTAGCGGGAGTCGCTACGAGCAGTACTTC. The full variable domain, completed using reference TRBV19 and TRBJ2-7, is DGGITQSPKYLFRKEGQNVTLSCEQNLNHDAMYWYRQDPGQGLRLIYYSQIVNDFQKGDIAEGYSVSREKKESFPLTVTSAQKNPTAFYLCASSTLTSGSRYEQYFGPGTRLTVT.

The chain links TRBV11-3 to TRBJ2-5; D may correspond to TRBD1 or TRBD2 (5 bases each). This CDR3 has 17 residues. Germline V gene data show CDR1 as SGHNT and CDR2 as YENEEA. Trimming removed 4 bases at V and 4 bases at J, with 22 bases between. In DNA form, the CDR3 reads TGTGCCAGCAGCTCCAGAGTGGGGGACGTTAGGCCAGAGACCCAGTACTTC. Its protein product is CASSSRVGDVRPETQYF.

The chain has TRBV19 and TRBJ1-1; unclear D gene. The germline V gene has CDR1 LNHDA and CDR2 SQIVND (reference sequence). Between the trimmed V and J ends, which lost 1 base and 1 base, there was a span of 7 bases. The CDR3 is 14 amino acids. Here the CDR3 reads CASSIGTANTEAFF. As DNA, the CDR3 is TGTGCCAGTAGTATAGGGACCGCGAACACTGAAGCTTTCTTT.

The chain recombines TRBV6-5 with TRBJ1-3; D gene unclear. The CDR3 runs 14 residues. Trimming removed 6 bases at V and 7 bases at J, with 16 bases between. From germline, CDR1 is MNHEY and CDR2 SVGAGI. The CDR3 nucleotides are TGTGCCAGCAGGCCCCGGGGAGAGTTGAACACCATATATTTT. It specifies CASRPRGELNTIYF.

This clone has just one count. This chain connects TRBV4-2 to TRBJ2-5; D is ambiguous. Between the trimmed V and J ends, which lost 0 bases and 2 bases, there was a span of 7 bases. Germline assignment: CDR1 LGHNA and CDR2 YNFKEQ. The CDR3 consists of 14 residues. In DNA form, the CDR3 reads TGTGCCAGCAGCCAAGATGTGAGACAAGAGACCCAGTACTTC. Protein product: CASSQDVRQETQYF.

The chain couples TRBV5-6 to TRBJ2-2; tentatively, D is TRBD1 (6 bases). The germline CDR1 and CDR2 sequences are SGHDT and YYEEEE. V was shortened by 4 bases and J by 0 bases, with 13 bases between the two germline ends. CDR3 length: 16 residues. In nucleotides, the CDR3 is TGTGCCAGCAGCCAATACAGGGTCCCGAACACCGGGGAGCTGTTTTTT. It yields the protein CASSQYRVPNTGELFF.

This chain connects TRBV9 to TRBJ1-6; the D gene is possibly TRBD1 (5 bases). Germline V gives CDR1 SGDLS, CDR2 YYNGEE. This CDR3 spans 15 amino acids. The V gene lost 3 bases and the J gene lost 10 bases, with 17 bases spanning the gap. DNA of the CDR3: TGTGCCAGCAGCGAGGACACTAAGGGCAGGTCACCCCTCCACTTT. It is translated as CASSEDTKGRSPLHF.

The chain couples TRBV7-9 to TRBJ1-3, with D uncertain. CDR3 size: 12 residues. The V end lost 8 bases, the J end lost 0 bases, and 5 bases lay between the germline ends. Germline loops: CDR1 SEHNR, CDR2 FQNEAQ (reference sequence). Written as DNA, the CDR3 is TGTGCCAGCCGAAGCTCTGGAAACACCATATATTTT. Its translation is CASRSSGNTIYF.

This chain connects TRBV30 to TRBJ1-2, with D hard to call. This CDR3 is 14 amino acids long. The V and J ends lost 2 bases and 0 bases respectively, with 10 bases between them. CDR1 and CDR2 from the germline V gene are GTSNPN and SVGIG (reference sequence). The CDR3 DNA follows: TGTGCCTGGAGTCTAGGGCAGTCTAACTATGGCTACACCTTC. Its protein is CAWSLGQSNYGYTF.

The chain is built from TRBV6-1 and TRBJ1-1; a weak D match, TRBD1 (5 bases). The CDR3 loop spans 13 amino acids. V was trimmed by 3 bases and J by 4 bases, leaving 9 bases between them. Germline-derived CDR1 and CDR2 are MNHNS and SASEGT. The CDR3 DNA reads TGTGCCAGCAGTGACGGGGGAGTCACTGAAGCTTTCTTT. It codes for CASSDGGVTEAFF.

The genes are TRBV27 and TRBJ2-7, with D unclear. The V and J ends lost 6 bases and 1 base respectively, with 13 bases between them. The V gene's germline CDR1 is MNHEY and CDR2 SMNVEV (reference sequence). This CDR3 contains 14 residues. For the CDR3, the DNA is TGTGCCAGCAGCCTACTTTTGGGTTCCTACGAGCAGTACTTC. Encoded protein: CASSLLLGSYEQYF.

The chain joins TRBV30 to TRBJ2-5; 8 bases fit TRBD1. The length of the CDR3 is 18 residues. Per the germline V gene, CDR1 is GTSNPN and CDR2 is SVGIG (reference sequence). J gave up 1 base and V 0 bases, and 13 bases lay outside the gene matches. The CDR3 bases are TGTGCCTGGAGTGTATCAGGGGGCGGTGTCTTTCCCCAAGAGACCCAGTACTTC. Protein: CAWSVSGGGVFPQETQYF.

The rearrangement uses TRBV7-2 and TRBJ2-5; 7 bases line up with TRBD2. V gave up 5 bases and J gave up 1 base; unmatched junction bases: 10. Germline CDR1 reads SGHTA; CDR2 reads FQGNSA. The length of the CDR3 is 16 residues. The CDR3 sequence: CASSPSAGVLQETQYF. CDR3 bases: TGTGCCAGCAGCCCTTCCGCGGGGGTCCTCCAAGAGACCCAGTACTTC. The full variable domain, completed using reference TRBV7-2 and TRBJ2-5, is GAGVSQSPSNKVTEKGKDVELRCDPISGHTALYWYRQSLGQGLEFLIYFQGNSAPDKSGLPSDRFSAERTGGSVSTLTIQRTQQEDSAVYLCASSPSAGVLQETQYFGPGTRLLVL.

The rearrangement joins TRBV7-9 to TRBJ2-3; TRBD2 matches at 12 bases. With 1 base clipped from V and 7 bases from J, the junction kept 9 bases outside the gene matches. The CDR3 runs to 17 residues. Germline-derived CDR1 and CDR2 are SEHNR and FQNEAQ (reference sequence). This chain's CDR3 is CASSLGSLAGGPYTQYF. CDR3 nucleotides: TGTGCCAGCAGCTTAGGTTCACTAGCGGGGGGCCCATATACGCAGTATTTT.

The chain carries TRBV28 and TRBJ1-2; D call uncertain. V was cut by 5 bases and J by 6 bases, with 16 bases left in between. In germline, CDR1 is MDHEN, CDR2 SYDVKM. The CDR3 has 14 amino acids. The DNA of the CDR3 is TGTGCCAGCAGTCCACCCCGGGGATGGGATGGCTACACCTTC. Translation: CASSPPRGWDGYTF.

This chain joins TRBV6-1 and TRBJ1-1, with 11 nucleotides matching TRBD1. The CDR3 is made up of 15 amino acids. With 4 bases clipped from V and 4 bases from J, the junction kept 5 bases outside the gene matches. Germline lookup yields CDR1 MNHNS and CDR2 SASEGT. Written as DNA, the CDR3 is TGTGCCAGCAGTGGAAGGACAGGGGGCCTCACTGAAGCTTTCTTT. Amino acids: CASSGRTGGLTEAFF.

The genes are TRBV21-1 and TRBJ1-3. TRBV21-1 is given as a pseudogene. This CDR3 contains 18 residues. Here the CDR3 reads CASSKYRGALVSGNTIYF. DNA of the CDR3: TGTGCCAGCAGCAAGTATCGGGGGGCCCTAGTCTCTGGAAACACCATATATTTT.

Here the CDR3 reads CASRWTGRNTEAFF. The CDR3 region has the DNA TGTGCCAGCAGGTGGACAGGGAGGAACACTGAAGCTTTCTTT. V usage is TRBV28 and J usage is TRBJ1-1; TRBD1 agrees at 8 bases. The CDR3 extends over 14 amino acids. Germline V CDR1 and CDR2: MDHEN, SYDVKM. V was pared by 6 bases and J by 1 base, with 4 bases of the junction left unmatched.

The gene calls are TRBV15 and TRBJ1-5; weak D call: TRBD1 (6 bases). V was cut by 3 bases and J by 6 bases, with 9 bases left in between. The CDR3 has 13 residues. CDR1 and CDR2 from the germline V gene are LNHNV and YYDKDF (reference sequence). The CDR3 DNA is TGTGCCACCAGCAGGGGGGCGGTTCAGCCCCAGCATTTT. It encodes CATSRGAVQPQHF.